The next 28 T cell receptor beta chains were all read from a single sample in a study of blood T cell repertoires in COVID-19. Measured with immunoSEQ multiplex PCR; TCRdb has only the in-frame clones, and not every one. The table records tens of thousands of clones, 85% to 90% of them present only once. Sequenced sample: peripheral blood. The source of these receptors is a man in his sixties with acute or convalescent COVID-19.

This clone came up a few times. The chain is built from TRBV19 and TRBJ1-1; D gene uncertain. V dropped 3 bases and J dropped 7 bases, with 9 bases sitting between them. The CDR3 runs 12 residues. Germline V gene data show CDR1 as LNHDA and CDR2 as SQIVND (reference sequence). CDR3 sequence (DNA): TGTGCCAGTAGTATCCCCCCGGGTGAAGCTTTCTTT. This gives the protein CASSIPPGEAFF.

The V gene is TRBV7-9, the J gene TRBJ2-7; 13 bases match TRBD2. The CDR3 has 17 amino acids. Germline V CDR1 and CDR2: SEHNR, FQNEAQ (reference sequence). With V trimmed by 5 bases and J by 0 bases, 7 bases remained unmatched. The CDR3 DNA follows: TGTGCCAGCAGCCCCGGGACTAGCGGGATTTCCTCCTACGAGCAGTACTTC. This codes for CASSPGTSGISSYEQYF.

This clone was counted once. This rearrangement joins TRBV3-1 (or the pseudogene TRBV3-2) to TRBJ1-2; 7 positions match TRBD1. The CDR3 consists of 14 residues. CDR1 is LGHDT and CDR2 is YNNKEL in the germline V gene (reference sequence). V lost 1 base and J lost 5; bases outside the gene matches: 4. This CDR3 is CASSQVKTGYGYTF. The CDR3 nucleotides read TGTGCCAGCAGCCAAGTGAAGACAGGGTATGGCTACACCTTC.

The rearrangement joins TRBV6-5 to TRBJ1-3; D is possibly TRBD1 (6 bases). Germline CDR1 MNHEY, CDR2 SVGAGI. There are 13 residues in the CDR3. V was trimmed by 6 bases and J by 2 bases, leaving 8 bases between them. The chain's CDR3 is CASRRTAGNTIYF. In DNA, the CDR3 is TGTGCCAGCAGGAGGACAGCTGGAAACACCATATATTTT.

The chain links TRBV4-1 to TRBJ1-5, with D tentatively TRBD1 (6 bases). V was shortened by 0 bases and J by 9 bases, with 15 bases between the two germline ends. The germline gives CDR1 MGHRA, CDR2 YSYEKL. The CDR3 has 15 residues. The CDR3: CASSQEDTDSRPQHF. The CDR3 coding sequence is TGCGCCAGCAGCCAAGAAGATACGGACAGTCGGCCCCAGCATTTT.

The rearrangement joins TRBV4-1 to TRBJ2-7; D unresolved. V was clipped by 8 bases and J by 1 base, with 15 bases between them. CDR3 length: 14 residues. Germline values: CDR1 MGHRA, CDR2 YSYEKL. The CDR3 DNA reads as TGCGCCAGCCAAGACTCGGATTCTTCCTACGAGCAGTACTTC. The encoded protein is CASQDSDSSYEQYF.

V gene TRBV5-1 combines with J gene TRBJ2-6; TRBD1 aligns across 9 bases. Trimming removed 2 bases from V and 1 base from J; junction bases left unmatched: 10. Germline V gene data show CDR1 as SGHRS and CDR2 as YFSETQ. The CDR3 runs 19 residues. In nucleotides, the CDR3 is TGCGCCAGCAGCTTTGGGTGGGGGACAGGGACTTCTGGGGCCAACGTCCTGACTTTC. Its protein is CASSFGWGTGTSGANVLTF.

This chain joins TRBV7-8 and TRBJ1-2, with unresolved D. The CDR3 has 15 residues. Germline values: CDR1 SGHVS, CDR2 FQNEAQ. Trimming removed 5 bases from V and 3 bases from J, with 16 bases in between. Written as DNA, the CDR3 is TGTGCCAGCAGCCCTCAGCGGGGAAGGGACTATGGCTACACCTTC. Translated, it gives CASSPQRGRDYGYTF.

This rearrangement joins TRBV28 to TRBJ2-1; 9 bases align to TRBD1. Per germline, CDR1 MDHEN and CDR2 SYDVKM. The length of the CDR3 is 16 residues. V lost 2 bases, J lost 5 bases, and 7 bases stayed unmatched. The CDR3 loop is CASSLGGQGYHNEQFF. In DNA form, the CDR3 reads TGTGCCAGCAGTTTAGGGGGACAGGGATACCACAATGAGCAGTTCTTC.

The table lists this clone with a count of one. CDR3 nucleotides: TGTGCCACCAGTGACCCTGGACAGGGGGCAAGTGGCTACACCTTC. Its protein is CATSDPGQGASGYTF. This chain uses TRBV24-1 with TRBJ1-2, with TRBD1 matching over 11 bases. V shed 4 bases, J shed 7 bases, and the junction held 7 bases outside the gene matches. The CDR3 consists of 15 residues. The germline V gene encodes CDR1 KGHDR and CDR2 SFDVKD.

V and J are TRBV4-2 and TRBJ2-1; 11 bases line up with TRBD2. The CDR3 contains 15 residues. Trimming removed 4 bases from V and 5 bases from J; junction bases left unmatched: 4. Germline loops: CDR1 LGHNA, CDR2 YNFKEQ. For the CDR3, the DNA is TGTGCCAGCAGCCCTAGGGGACTAGCGGACAATGAGCAGTTCTTC. Encoded protein: CASSPRGLADNEQFF.

The genes are TRBV20-1 and TRBJ2-7; D is perhaps TRBD2 (6 bases). Germline loops: CDR1 DFQATT, CDR2 SNEGSKA (reference sequence). The CDR3 is 13 residues long. V lost 3 bases, J lost 3 bases, and 12 bases lay in between. The CDR3 is CSASGDGGYEQYF. The CDR3 DNA follows: TGCAGTGCTAGTGGGGACGGGGGCTACGAGCAGTACTTC.

This clone came up once. The V call is TRBV28, the J call TRBJ2-7; 8 bases are a match to TRBD2. Germline CDR1 reads MDHEN; CDR2 reads SYDVKM. Trimming took 6 bases from V and 3 from J; bases not matched to a gene: 10. This CDR3 has 15 amino acids. The CDR3: CASSSLGRVDYEQYF. CDR3 sequence (DNA): TGTGCCAGCAGCTCCCTCGGGAGGGTCGACTACGAGCAGTACTTC.

This chain uses TRBV7-8 with TRBJ2-1; the match to TRBD2 covers 8 bases. Germline values: CDR1 SGHVS, CDR2 FQNEAQ. The CDR3 loop spans 21 amino acids. Germline trimming cut 0 bases from V and 0 bases from J; bases unmatched to any gene: 16. CDR3 sequence reads: CASSLAIGVWASGFSYNEQFF. The DNA of the CDR3 is TGTGCCAGCAGCTTAGCGATAGGGGTGTGGGCTAGCGGGTTCTCCTACAATGAGCAGTTCTTC.

V usage is TRBV6-2 or TRBV6-3 and J usage is TRBJ1-2; D gene unclear. CDR1 MNHEY and CDR2 SVGEGT come from the germline V gene. The V end was cut by 4 bases, the J end by 3 bases, with 6 bases between. This CDR3 contains 12 residues. CDR3 sequence (DNA): TGTGCCAGCAGTTCCAGATACTATGGCTACACCTTC. Translated: CASSSRYYGYTF.

The sample holds one count of this clone. V and J are TRBV5-1 and TRBJ2-7; 10 bases match TRBD1. Germline V CDR1 and CDR2: SGHRS, YFSETQ. J gave up 4 bases and V 0 bases, and 7 bases lay outside the gene matches. CDR3 length equals 16 residues. CDR3 DNA: TGCGCCAGCAGCTTGGCCGGCAGGGGACAGGGGTACGAGCAGTACTTC. Its protein is CASSLAGRGQGYEQYF.

The rearrangement uses TRBV7-9 and TRBJ2-7; D may be TRBD1 (5 bases). Germline V gene sequence: CDR1 SEHNR, CDR2 FQNEAQ (reference sequence). V lost 5 bases, J lost 6 bases, and 17 bases lay in between. The CDR3 spans 14 residues. The CDR3 nucleotides are TGTGCCAGCAGCCTACATTCAGGGCAGGGCGAGCAGTACTTC. This sequence encodes CASSLHSGQGEQYF.

The chain carries TRBV10-1 and TRBJ1-6, with TRBD1 identical over 11 bases. The CDR3 consists of 17 residues. Trimming at V came to 6 bases and at J to 5 bases, leaving 9 bases not matched to a gene. Germline V gene sequence: CDR1 WNHNN, CDR2 SYGVQD (reference sequence). The CDR3 region is CASSLWTGGSDNSPLHF. CDR3 coding DNA: TGCGCCAGCAGCCTCTGGACAGGGGGCTCGGATAATTCACCCCTCCACTTT.

The V call is TRBV13, the J call TRBJ1-2; D may be TRBD1 (6 bases). This CDR3 comprises 13 residues. The V end was cut by 8 bases, the J end by 7 bases, with 17 bases between. Per the germline V gene, CDR1 is PRHDT and CDR2 is FYEKMQ (reference sequence). CDR3 nucleotides: TGTGCCAGCGCGACAGGCACTCACGGTGGCTACACCTTC. Translating gives CASATGTHGGYTF.

The chain employs TRBV12-3 or TRBV12-4 and TRBJ1-6; D not resolved. This CDR3 spans 13 amino acids. V was trimmed by 6 bases and J by 10 bases, leaving 13 bases between them. CDR3 DNA sequence: TGTGCCAGCAGCGCCTCGGGGAACTCACCCCTCCACTTT. It yields the protein CASSASGNSPLHF.

The rearrangement joins TRBV2 to TRBJ2-5; TRBD2 matches at 8 bases. Germline V CDR1 and CDR2: SNHLY, FYNNEI. CDR3 length equals 15 residues. V was clipped by 3 bases and J by 4 bases; unmatched bases: 7. CDR3 residues: CASSDVAGGAETQYF. CDR3 nucleotide sequence: TGTGCCAGCAGTGACGTGGCGGGAGGAGCAGAGACCCAGTACTTC.

The CDR3 region has the DNA TGCGCCAGCAGCCGGGGACAGGGGGGTAACGAAAAACTGTTTTTT. This encodes CASSRGQGGNEKLFF. The chain employs TRBV5-1 and TRBJ1-4; 11 nucleotides align to TRBD1. V shed 4 bases and J 8 bases; nucleotides not matched to a gene: 7. Germline V gene sequence: CDR1 SGHRS, CDR2 YFSETQ. This CDR3 is 15 amino acids long.

This chain connects TRBV9 to TRBJ2-2; TRBD1 aligns across 9 bases. There are 15 residues in the CDR3. Germline lookup yields CDR1 SGDLS and CDR2 YYNGEE. Unmatched junction bases numbered 4, after V lost 3 bases and J lost 4 bases. The CDR3 sequence: CASSARQGGTGELFF. In DNA, the CDR3 is TGTGCCAGCAGCGCCCGACAGGGGGGCACCGGGGAGCTGTTTTTT.

This chain joins TRBV16 and TRBJ1-6, with 9 nucleotides matching TRBD1. The germline gives CDR1 KGHSY, CDR2 FQNENV. The CDR3 contains 15 residues. The trim removed 4 bases at V and 10 bases at J, leaving 8 bases unmatched. As DNA, the CDR3 is TGTGCCAGCAGCCCTGGGACAGGGTTGGGATCACCCCTCCACTTT. Translating it yields CASSPGTGLGSPLHF. Full variable domain (missing parts from reference TRBV16 and TRBJ1-6): GEEVAQTPKHLVRGEGQKAKLYCAPIKGHSYVFWYQQVLKNEFKFLISFQNENVFDETGMPKERFSAKCLPNSPCSLEIQATKLEDSAVYFCASSPGTGLGSPLHFGNGTRLTVT.

The rearrangement uses TRBV20-1 and TRBJ1-2; 7 bases align to TRBD1. Germline trimming cut 3 bases from V and 1 base from J; bases unmatched to any gene: 5. CDR1 DFQATT and CDR2 SNEGSKA come from the germline V gene (reference sequence). The CDR3 consists of 14 residues. In DNA, the CDR3 is TGCAGTGCTAGTCAACGACAGGGTAACTATGGCTACACCTTC. This codes for CSASQRQGNYGYTF.

The chain recombines TRBV3-1 (or the pseudogene TRBV3-2) with TRBJ1-5; 10 nucleotides agree with TRBD1. The CDR3 sequence is 19 residues long. Germline V gene data show CDR1 as LGHDT and CDR2 as YNNKEL (reference sequence). The ends lost 4 bases at V and 1 base at J; junction bases unmatched: 13. The CDR3 spells CASSRTAGTGDLSNQPQHF. DNA of the CDR3: TGTGCCAGCAGCCGGACTGCCGGGACAGGGGACCTAAGCAATCAGCCCCAGCATTTT.

The genes are TRBV27 and TRBJ1-2, with TRBD1 as a possible D gene (6 bases). The V and J ends lost 4 bases and 4 bases respectively, with 16 bases between them. Germline assignment: CDR1 MNHEY and CDR2 SMNVEV (reference sequence). The CDR3 loop spans 15 amino acids. The CDR3 is CASSSRQDGGYGYTF. The CDR3 DNA reads as TGTGCCAGCAGTTCGCGACAGGATGGAGGCTATGGCTACACCTTC.

V is TRBV15 and J is TRBJ1-5; 9 nucleotides line up with TRBD1. The trim removed 2 bases at V and 0 bases at J, leaving 5 bases unmatched. This CDR3 comprises 17 residues. CDR1 LNHNV and CDR2 YYDKDF come from the germline V gene (reference sequence). CDR3 nucleotides: TGTGCCACCAGCAGATTGGACAGGGGTATTAGCAATCAGCCCCAGCATTTT. This gives the protein CATSRLDRGISNQPQHF.